These 24 T cell receptor beta chains share one sample of origin, sequenced in a study of vaccination and CD4 T cells after COVID-19. These receptors' targets are unknown. An Oncomine TCR Beta short-read assay was used to sequence the DNA from cultured CD4+ T cells. Each CDR3 protein gets one entry after TCRdb re-called the PCR reads with MiXCR. The repertoire has about 12,000 distinct CDR3 sequences, around a third of them found once; the top ten carry around a third. Noted treatment: approximately 9-day PBMC culture with coronavirus spike peptide pools or control peptides (ViraFEST assay). Source: CD4+ T cells from blood, cultured in vitro, taken before SARS-CoV-2 vaccination. The receptors derive from a human donor who received a COVID-19 vaccine.

This sequence joins TRBV11-3 and TRBJ1-5, with 7 bases matching TRBD1. The germline CDR1 and CDR2 sequences are SGHNT and YENEEA. V lost 4 bases, J lost 3 bases, and 6 bases stayed unmatched. CDR3 length: 15 amino acids. CDR3 amino acids: CASSSRDRPNQPQHF. CDR3 nucleotides: TGTGCCAGCAGCTCTCGGGACAGACCCAATCAGCCCCAGCATTTT. Full variable domain (rest looked up from reference TRBV11-3 and TRBJ1-5): EAGVVQSPRYKIIEKKQPVAFWCNPISGHNTLYWYLQNLGQGPELLIRYENEEAVDDSQLPKDRFSAERLKGVDSTLKIQPAELGDSAVYLCASSSRDRPNQPQHFGDGTRLSIL.

The chain is built from TRBV7-8 and TRBJ1-1; 11 nucleotides agree with TRBD1. The trim removed 7 bases at V and 1 base at J, leaving 11 bases unmatched. This CDR3 is built from 17 residues. Germline V lookup: CDR1 SGHVS, CDR2 FQNEAQ. CDR3 sequence: CASKRTGGVGSNTEAFF. The CDR3 nucleotides are TGTGCCAGCAAGAGGACAGGGGGCGTTGGGTCGAACACTGAAGCTTTCTTT.

This chain joins TRBV27 and TRBJ2-3; D remains ambiguous. The V end was cut by 2 bases, the J end by 2 bases, with 11 bases between. The CDR3 spans 15 residues. In germline, CDR1 is MNHEY, CDR2 SMNVEV (reference sequence). The CDR3 loop is CASSLEGQITDTQYF. DNA of the CDR3: TGTGCCAGCAGTTTAGAAGGGCAGATCACAGATACGCAGTATTTT.

This clonotype showed up just once. This rearrangement joins TRBV6-2 or TRBV6-3 to TRBJ2-2; perhaps TRBD2 as D (6 bases). The germline V gene encodes CDR1 MNHEY and CDR2 SVGEGT. V shed 4 bases and J shed 4 bases, with 10 bases lying between them. CDR3 length: 14 amino acids. The CDR3 loop reads CASSSGLITGELFF. The CDR3 region has the DNA TGTGCCAGCAGTTCGGGACTTATCACCGGGGAGCTGTTTTTT.

The rearrangement links TRBV30 to TRBJ2-5, with a weak D call TRBD1 (6 bases). The V and J ends lost 4 bases and 5 bases respectively, with 14 bases between them. Per germline, CDR1 GTSNPN and CDR2 SVGIG (reference sequence). The CDR3 extends over 13 amino acids. The CDR3 DNA is TGTGCCTGGAATTCGAAGGGGGTTGAGACCCAGTACTTC. Its protein product is CAWNSKGVETQYF. Looking up the rest from reference TRBV30 and TRBJ2-5 gives the full variable domain: SQTIHQWPATLVQPVGSPLSLECTVEGTSNPNLYWYRQAAGRGLQLLFYSVGIGQISSEVPQNLSASRPQDRQFILSSKKLLLSDSGFYLCAWNSKGVETQYFGPGTRLLVL.

The gene calls are TRBV7-8 and TRBJ2-2; D unresolved. Trimming left V 5 bases short and J 0 bases short, with 13 bases between. CDR1 and CDR2 from the germline V gene are SGHVS and FQNEAQ. CDR3 length: 16 amino acids. The CDR3 nucleotides are TGTGCCAGCAGCATTTCAGGCCCGACGAACACCGGGGAGCTGTTTTTT. Residues: CASSISGPTNTGELFF. Full variable domain (remainder filled in from reference TRBV7-8 and TRBJ2-2): GAGVSQSPRYKVAKRGQDVALRCDPISGHVSLFWYQQALGQGPEFLTYFQNEAQLDKSGLPSDRFFAERPEGSVSTLKIQRTQQEDSAVYLCASSISGPTNTGELFFGEGSRLTVL.

The V and J genes are TRBV2 and TRBJ2-7, with 9 nucleotides matching TRBD1. The CDR3 extends over 13 amino acids. Trimming took 8 bases from V and 2 from J; bases not matched to a gene: 4. Per germline, CDR1 SNHLY and CDR2 FYNNEI. CDR3 coding DNA: TGTGCCAGCGACCGGGACAGGGCCTACGAGCAGTACTTC. It specifies CASDRDRAYEQYF. The full variable domain, completed using reference TRBV2 and TRBJ2-7, is EPEVTQTPSHQVTQMGQEVILRCVPISNHLYFYWYRQILGQKVEFLVSFYNNEISEKSEIFDDQFSVERPDGSNFTLKIRSTKLEDSAMYFCASDRDRAYEQYFGPGTRLTVT.

The CDR3, as DNA: TGTGCCAGCTCACCAGGGAACAATCAGCCCCAGCATTTT. Translating it yields CASSPGNNQPQHF. The chain uses TRBV18 and TRBJ1-5; D gene ambiguous. This CDR3 has 13 residues. The V and J ends lost 2 bases and 3 bases respectively, with 5 bases between them. Germline V gene lookup returns CDR1 KGHSH and CDR2 LQKENI. Based on the CDR3 plus reference TRBV18 and TRBJ1-5, the full variable domain is NAGVMQNPRHLVRRRGQEARLRCSPMKGHSHVYWYRQLPEEGLKFMVYLQKENIIDESGMPKERFSAEFPKEGPSILRIQQVVRGDSAAYFCASSPGNNQPQHFGDGTRLSIL.

This chain joins TRBV2 and TRBJ2-6, with D unresolved. CDR1 is SNHLY, CDR2 FYNNEI, per germline. The CDR3 covers 14 residues. Trimming stripped 6 bases from V and 0 bases from J, with 6 bases between. The CDR3 DNA follows: TGTGCCAGCAGGGAAAGCTCTGGGGCCAACGTCCTGACTTTC. It specifies CASRESSGANVLTF.

J is TRBJ2-7 and V is TRBV7-2; D gene unclear. Germline assignment: CDR1 SGHTA and CDR2 FQGNSA. V shed 1 base and J shed 0 bases, with 4 bases lying between them. The CDR3 totals 13 residues. The CDR3 here is CASSLGVSYEQYF. In nucleotides, the CDR3 is TGTGCCAGCAGCTTAGGAGTCTCCTACGAGCAGTACTTC.

V and J are TRBV27 and TRBJ2-5; 11 bases map to TRBD2. The V and J ends lost 6 bases and 2 bases, in that order; junction bases with no gene match: 2. The V gene's germline CDR1 is MNHEY and CDR2 SMNVEV (reference sequence). The CDR3 spans 14 residues. CDR3 sequence reads: CASRRTSGQETQYF. Written as DNA, the CDR3 is TGTGCCAGCAGGCGGACTAGCGGGCAAGAGACCCAGTACTTC.

V is TRBV7-9 and J is TRBJ2-6; D uncertain. Germline V gene lookup returns CDR1 SEHNR and CDR2 FQNEAQ (reference sequence). The V gene lost 5 bases and the J gene lost 0 bases, with 14 bases spanning the gap. The CDR3 covers 17 residues. The CDR3 coding sequence is TGTGCCAGCAGCCCCCTCAGCAGGAGCTCTGGGGCCAACGTCCTGACTTTC. Translation: CASSPLSRSSGANVLTF.

The chain carries TRBV11-3 and TRBJ1-2; possibly TRBD1 for D (5 bases). The CDR3 runs 15 residues. CDR1 and CDR2 (germline): SGHNT, YENEEA. Trimming stripped 0 bases from V and 4 bases from J, with 12 bases between. Written as DNA, the CDR3 is TGTGCCAGCAGCTTAGATCCTGGACAAAGCTATGGCTACACCTTC. Residues: CASSLDPGQSYGYTF.

In its sample, this clonotype is medium-sized (0.01 to 0.1%). This chain's CDR3 is CASSVLVTQYF. CDR3 DNA sequence: TGTGCCAGCAGTGTACTAGTAACGCAGTATTTT. The chain recombines TRBV2 with TRBJ2-3, with D possibly matching TRBD2 (5 bases). V was clipped by 4 bases and J by 9 bases, with 8 bases between them. This CDR3 has 11 residues. The V gene's germline CDR1 is SNHLY and CDR2 FYNNEI.

The CDR3: CASSISGGWGTGELFF. Written as DNA, the CDR3 is TGTGCCAGTAGTATAAGCGGGGGATGGGGCACCGGGGAGCTGTTTTTT. The chain combines TRBV19 with TRBJ2-2; 8 nucleotides match TRBD2. The CDR3 consists of 16 residues. Germline loops: CDR1 LNHDA, CDR2 SQIVND (reference sequence). V shed 2 bases, J shed 4 bases, and the junction held 6 bases outside the gene matches.

There are a few counts of this clonotype. The V call is TRBV24-1, the J call TRBJ1-2, with 8 nucleotides matching TRBD1. The trim removed 9 bases at V and 6 bases at J, leaving 8 bases unmatched. This CDR3 is 13 amino acids long. Germline assignment: CDR1 KGHDR and CDR2 SFDVKD. CDR3 DNA sequence: TGTGCCACCTCGGACAGGGAAAGAAATGGCTACACCTTC. Translating gives CATSDRERNGYTF.

This rearrangement joins TRBV20-1 to TRBJ1-6; the D is unclear. This CDR3 contains 14 residues. Germline assignment: CDR1 DFQATT and CDR2 SNEGSKA (reference sequence). The V end lost 1 base, the J end lost 2 bases, and 6 bases lay between the germline ends. CDR3: CSARGVPYNSPLHF. DNA of the CDR3: TGCAGTGCTAGAGGGGTCCCCTATAATTCACCCCTCCACTTT.

By frequency in the sample, this clonotype is medium-sized. The J gene is TRBJ2-7, the V gene TRBV20-1; no clear D gene. Germline loops: CDR1 DFQATT, CDR2 SNEGSKA (reference sequence). V lost 3 bases to trimming and J lost 6 bases, with 9 bases between them. CDR3 size: 11 residues. CDR3 DNA sequence: TGCAGTGCTAGCGCCCTCGCCGAGCAGTACTTC. Encoded protein: CSASALAEQYF.

J is TRBJ2-5 and V is TRBV7-8; no clear D gene. The V gene lost 1 base and the J gene lost 1 base, with 1 base spanning the gap. From germline, CDR1 is SGHVS and CDR2 FQNEAQ. The CDR3 extends over 12 amino acids. CDR3 in DNA: TGTGCCAGCAGCTTAGGCCAAGAGACCCAGTACTTC. This encodes CASSLGQETQYF.

J is TRBJ1-1 and V is TRBV5-1; TRBD1 aligns across 10 bases. Germline-derived CDR1 and CDR2 are SGHRS and YFSETQ. This CDR3 is built from 15 residues. With 0 bases clipped from V and 5 bases from J, the junction kept 4 bases outside the gene matches. CDR3 sequence reads: CASSLAGTGVTEAFF. CDR3 bases: TGCGCCAGCAGCTTGGCGGGGACAGGGGTTACTGAAGCTTTCTTT.

The rearrangement uses TRBV19 and TRBJ2-5; 11 positions agree with TRBD1. The CDR3 totals 14 residues. The V gene's germline CDR1 is LNHDA and CDR2 SQIVND (reference sequence). The J segment lost 7 bases and the V segment lost 7 bases, leaving 8 bases of the junction unmatched. For the CDR3, the DNA is TGTGCCAGTAACCCTACGGGACAGGGGGGGACCCAGTACTTC. Its protein is CASNPTGQGGTQYF.

This chain uses TRBV10-3 with TRBJ2-2, with 10 bases that match TRBD2. The CDR3 consists of 17 residues. The V segment lost 4 bases and the J segment 2 bases; nucleotides outside the gene matches: 7. Germline V gene data show CDR1 as ENHRY and CDR2 as SYGVKD. This chain's CDR3 is CAISAIAGGFNTGELFF. CDR3 sequence (DNA): TGTGCCATCAGTGCTATAGCGGGGGGCTTCAACACCGGGGAGCTGTTTTTT.

This clonotype came up a few times. The V gene is TRBV7-9, the J gene TRBJ1-3; D unclear. Trimming removed 1 base at V and 0 bases at J, with 7 bases between. This CDR3 has 15 amino acids. Germline loops: CDR1 SEHNR, CDR2 FQNEAQ (reference sequence). CDR3 sequence (DNA): TGTGCCAGCAGCTTAGGACCCCACTCTGGAAACACCATATATTTT. Encoded protein: CASSLGPHSGNTIYF.

This clonotype was recorded only once. The chain carries TRBV10-3 and TRBJ2-7; maybe TRBD1 (5 bases). The CDR3 has 12 residues. Per germline, CDR1 ENHRY and CDR2 SYGVKD. Trimming left V 10 bases short and J 6 bases short, with 16 bases between. CDR3 in amino acids: CATQRGDSEQYF. The CDR3 DNA is TGTGCCACCCAAAGGGGTGACAGCGAGCAGTACTTC.